These 20 T cell receptor beta chains share one sample of origin, sequenced in a study of cytomegalovirus exposure and HLA in healthy donors. 60 Vbeta and 13 Jbeta primers were used in PCR. The method was immunoSEQ multiplex PCR; TCRdb's version includes in-frame clones alone and lacks a portion of them. The sample has about 200,000 clones, 75% to 85% seen once. The sequenced sample was PBMCs. Receptor source: a girl aged 10 to 17 in good health and CMV-seronegative.

This CDR3 reads CASGLIPGQKNTEAFF. DNA of the CDR3: TGTGCTAGTGGTTTGATCCCCGGACAGAAGAACACTGAAGCTTTCTTT. This sequence joins TRBV12-5 and TRBJ1-1; a possible D gene is TRBD1 (6 bases). CDR3 size: 16 residues. The V and J ends lost 2 bases and 1 base respectively, with 14 bases between them. The germline gives CDR1 LGHNT, CDR2 FRNRAP.

The chain carries TRBV4-2 and TRBJ1-5; TRBD1 is a possible D gene (6 bases). Trimming shortened V by 1 base and J by 3 bases, and 13 bases separated the two germline ends. In germline, CDR1 is LGHNA, CDR2 YNFKEQ. The CDR3 consists of 16 residues. CDR3 loop: CASSQVERGNNQPQHF. The CDR3 DNA reads TGTGCCAGCAGCCAAGTAGAGAGGGGGAACAATCAGCCCCAGCATTTT.

The chain is built from TRBV7-9 and TRBJ2-7, with D perhaps TRBD2 (6 bases). From germline, CDR1 is SEHNR and CDR2 FQNEAQ (reference sequence). The CDR3 spans 12 residues. V was cut by 6 bases and J by 2 bases, with 8 bases left in between. Here the CDR3 reads CASRGGPYEQYF. DNA of the CDR3: TGTGCCAGCAGGGGGGGACCCTACGAGCAGTACTTC.

The rearrangement uses TRBV20-1 and TRBJ2-7, with D possibly matching TRBD1 (5 bases). Germline V gene sequence: CDR1 DFQATT, CDR2 SNEGSKA (reference sequence). The CDR3 consists of 11 residues. V was clipped by 6 bases and J by 2 bases, with 8 bases between them. The CDR3: CSARGTYEQYF. The CDR3 DNA follows: TGCAGTGCAAGGGGCACCTACGAGCAGTACTTC.

J is TRBJ2-7 and V is TRBV7-2, with 10 bases aligning to TRBD1. With 5 bases clipped from V and 2 bases from J, the junction kept 6 bases outside the gene matches. The CDR3 consists of 15 residues. CDR1 SGHTA and CDR2 FQGNSA come from the germline V gene. Here the CDR3 DNA reads TGTGCCAGCAGCGCTGACAGGGGGCGCCCCTACGAGCAGTACTTC. It is translated as CASSADRGRPYEQYF.

V and J are TRBV28 and TRBJ1-2; 8 bases match TRBD1. Germline V gene data show CDR1 as MDHEN and CDR2 as SYDVKM. This CDR3 has 14 amino acids. The trim removed 3 bases at V and 7 bases at J, leaving 7 bases unmatched. The CDR3 nucleotides read TGTGCCAGCAGTTTGGTAGGGACAGGCCCTGGCTACACCTTC. This encodes CASSLVGTGPGYTF.

This clone was seen only a few times. CDR3 sequence: CASSSWDTPYEQYF. CDR3 nucleotides: TGTGCCAGCAGCTCCTGGGACACCCCCTACGAGCAGTACTTC. This chain links TRBV5-4 with TRBJ2-7; TRBD1 is a possible D gene (6 bases). Trimming left V 3 bases short and J 2 bases short, with 12 bases between. Germline V gene data show CDR1 as SGHNT and CDR2 as YYREEE (reference sequence). CDR3 length: 14 residues.

This clone was seen only a few times. V usage is TRBV2 and J usage is TRBJ1-5; 9 nucleotides align to TRBD1. V was pared by 1 base and J by 7 bases, with 5 bases of the junction left unmatched. Germline values: CDR1 SNHLY, CDR2 FYNNEI. This CDR3 has 15 amino acids. CDR3 bases: TGTGCCAGCAGTGAAGAGGACAGGGGAAGCCAGCCCCAGCATTTT. It encodes CASSEEDRGSQPQHF. Filled out from reference TRBV2 and TRBJ1-5, the complete variable domain reads EPEVTQTPSHQVTQMGQEVILRCVPISNHLYFYWYRQILGQKVEFLVSFYNNEISEKSEIFDDQFSVERPDGSNFTLKIRSTKLEDSAMYFCASSEEDRGSQPQHFGDGTRLSIL.

V gene TRBV19 combines with J gene TRBJ2-1; D might be TRBD2 (5 bases). Per germline, CDR1 LNHDA and CDR2 SQIVND (reference sequence). The CDR3 loop spans 14 amino acids. Trimming took off 4 bases at V and 9 bases at J, with 16 bases between the two ends. The CDR3 nucleotides read TGTGCCAGTAGTACCCAGACGGGATTTGTTGAGCAGTTCTTC. Translation: CASSTQTGFVEQFF.

The chain carries TRBV2 and TRBJ2-1; possibly TRBD1 for D (6 bases). Germline lookup yields CDR1 SNHLY and CDR2 FYNNEI. V was clipped by 6 bases and J by 4 bases, with 10 bases between them. This CDR3 has 13 amino acids. CDR3: CASSNGQYNEQFF. In nucleotides, the CDR3 is TGTGCCAGCAGCAACGGACAGTACAATGAGCAGTTCTTC.

The chain combines TRBV28 with TRBJ1-3; D unclear. V was trimmed by 4 bases and J by 0 bases, leaving 10 bases between them. This CDR3 has 15 amino acids. The germline CDR1 and CDR2 sequences are MDHEN and SYDVKM. Here the CDR3 DNA reads TGTGCCAGCAGTTCACGGGGAGCCTCTGGAAACACCATATATTTT. Encoded protein: CASSSRGASGNTIYF. The full variable domain, in which reference TRBV28 and TRBJ1-3 provide the parts outside the CDR3, is DVKVTQSSRYLVKRTGEKVFLECVQDMDHENMFWYRQDPGLGLRLIYFSYDVKMKEKGDIPEGYSVSREKKERFSLILESASTNQTSMYLCASSSRGASGNTIYFGEGSWLTVV.

The chain recombines TRBV14 with TRBJ1-1; D is possibly TRBD1 (5 bases). The CDR3 covers 16 residues. CDR1 SGHDN and CDR2 FVKESK come from the germline V gene. Trimming removed 1 base at V and 4 bases at J, with 16 bases between. The CDR3 loop is CASSQGLSTGGTEAFF. In DNA form, the CDR3 reads TGTGCCAGCAGCCAAGGCCTTTCTACCGGGGGCACTGAAGCTTTCTTT.

V usage is TRBV5-6 and J usage is TRBJ2-1; no firm D call. V lost 2 bases and J lost 8, with 5 bases in between. From germline, CDR1 is SGHDT and CDR2 YYEEEE. CDR3 length: 11 amino acids. The CDR3, as DNA: TGTGCCAGCAGCTTTATCGATGAGCAGTTCTTC. It encodes CASSFIDEQFF.

CDR3 nucleotides: TGTGCCAGCAGGCAGACTACTCAAGAGACCCAGTACTTC. It is translated as CASRQTTQETQYF. V is TRBV2 and J is TRBJ2-5; a possible D gene is TRBD2 (5 bases). Looked up from germline, CDR1 is SNHLY and CDR2 is FYNNEI. This CDR3 comprises 13 residues. Trimming took off 6 bases at V and 2 bases at J, with 10 bases between the two ends.

The chain carries TRBV10-3 and TRBJ2-1; the D gene is possibly TRBD2 (6 bases). Germline V gene lookup returns CDR1 ENHRY and CDR2 SYGVKD. The CDR3 spans 13 residues. The V and J ends lost 6 bases and 6 bases respectively, with 12 bases between them. The CDR3 region has the DNA TGTGCCATCAGGGGTAGCGGCCTCAATGAGCAGTTCTTC. It yields the protein CAIRGSGLNEQFF.

The chain is built from TRBV18 and TRBJ1-1; the D gene is possibly TRBD1 (6 bases). This CDR3 has 14 residues. The V and J ends lost 5 bases and 5 bases respectively, with 15 bases between them. Germline-derived CDR1 and CDR2 are KGHSH and LQKENI. The CDR3 sequence is CASSANRVGTEAFF. In nucleotides, the CDR3 is TGTGCCAGCTCAGCTAACAGGGTTGGGACTGAAGCTTTCTTT.

This clone was recorded once. V gene TRBV15 combines with J gene TRBJ1-2; TRBD1 matches 7 bases. The CDR3 has 16 amino acids. V lost 4 bases and J lost 4; bases outside the gene matches: 12. The germline gives CDR1 LNHNV, CDR2 YYDKDF (reference sequence). The CDR3 here is CATSTARGTAPYGYTF. The CDR3 region has the DNA TGTGCCACCAGCACCGCACGCGGGACAGCTCCCTATGGCTACACCTTC.

This chain links TRBV28 with TRBJ2-2; no firm D call. The CDR3 contains 14 residues. Looked up from germline, CDR1 is MDHEN and CDR2 is SYDVKM. Trimming removed 5 bases from V and 6 bases from J, with 13 bases in between. This CDR3 reads CASSLHLTAGELFF. CDR3 DNA: TGTGCCAGCAGTCTCCACCTAACGGCCGGGGAGCTGTTTTTT.

V usage is TRBV15 and J usage is TRBJ2-3; D may be TRBD1 (6 bases). The CDR3 is 15 amino acids. Germline V gene sequence: CDR1 LNHNV, CDR2 YYDKDF (reference sequence). The V end lost 1 base, the J end lost 1 base, and 9 bases lay between the germline ends. The CDR3 bases are TGTGCCACCAGCAGAGGGACAGTCGGCACAGATACGCAGTATTTT. It yields the protein CATSRGTVGTDTQYF. The full variable domain, with the rest looked up from reference TRBV15 and TRBJ2-3, is DAMVIQNPRYQVTQFGKPVTLSCSQTLNHNVMYWYQQKSSQAPKLLFHYYDKDFNNEADTPDNFQSRRPNTSFCFLDIRSPGLGDTAMYLCATSRGTVGTDTQYFGPGTRLTVL.

The chain uses TRBV5-6 and TRBJ1-2, with 11 bases aligning to TRBD1. CDR3 size: 15 residues. V trimming: 0 bases; J trimming: 4 bases; junction bases outside the gene matches: 2. Germline values: CDR1 SGHDT, CDR2 YYEEEE. As DNA, the CDR3 is TGTGCCAGCAGCTTGGCGGACAGGGGGCTCTATGGCTACACCTTC. Translating it yields CASSLADRGLYGYTF.